This section outlines one T cell receptor (beta chain) sequence together with its context. This clone's antigen is unknown. The record has no base qualities; no much larger clone is one base away. The CDR3 covers 16 residues, taking in both the cysteine and the phenylalanine. The sequence is cut down to CDR3 DNA, 48 bases in frame from base 1. Compared with germline, V lacks 4 bases and J lacks 5 bases; bases without a gene match: 11. The CDR1 and CDR2 encoded by the germline V gene are MRHNA and SNTAGT. The data originate from a study of blood T cells in healthy people across ages (dated by TCRdb to 2013 to 2016). Regarding the complete study: In model experiments, template switching captured roughly one uniquely barcoded TCR beta cDNA molecule for every two T cells. Age-related changes in TCR beta repertoire diversity were measured in the study by deep sequencing normalized with unique cDNA molecular identifiers. The donors were divided into four age groups: young (average approximately 17 years), middle-aged (under 40), aged (about 56) and long-lived (more than 75). For two donors (one aged 18 to 29 and one aged 80 or older), the study analyzed two additional independent replicas of 1 million unique cDNA reads from the same blood draw.

Study-wide conclusions, independent of this receptor: The percentage of naive T cells measured by flow cytometry correlated strongly with observed TCR beta diversity. Compared with the aged group, more naive CD4+ T cells, fewer expanded clones and increased TCR diversity were shown by the long-lived group, suggesting age selection. Estimates of total diversity based on one million sequenced T cells were considered lower bounds and underestimates. Bulk unsorted PBMC profiling prevented conclusive comparison of naive and antigen-experienced compartments. As age increased, observed TCR beta diversity per million T cells dropped in a roughly linear way, and a significant reduction was already evident by age 40. Because donor CMV infection status was unknown, age-related changes in expanded clonotypes were potentially confounded.

Donors were a few dozen systemically healthy Caucasian individuals from Russia aged 6 to 90 years. Each donor gave about 9.8 milliliters of peripheral blood, drawn into EDTA-treated Vacutainer tubes. Ficoll-Paque density-gradient centrifugation was used to isolate PBMCs, with at least 7 million per sample. Trizol reagent was used to extract total RNA from PBMCs, with at least 6 micrograms per sample. For every donor, an aliquot of PBMCs went through flow cytometry to measure the percentages of naive CD45RAhigh/CD27high T cells. Receptor libraries were prepared by 5' RACE. The sequencer listed for this sample is Illumina HiSeq 2500. The second PCR ran for about 6 to 11 cycles and used a J-beta primer mix along with a sample-barcoded 5' primer. A unique molecular identifier was introduced onto each TCR beta cDNA molecule by a template-switch 5' adaptor carrying 12 random nucleotides. Each sample yielded at least 3 million CDR3-containing paired-end reads. The Mint cDNA synthesis kit, primed by a TRBC-specific oligonucleotide, was used to synthesize first-strand cDNA from all RNA. After uracil-DNA glycosylase treatment, a first 18-cycle PCR used universal primers M1SS and BC2_uni_R on all cDNA. The paper's data handling went like this. Normalization of each sample was performed by random selection of 1 million high-quality reads, each carrying a distinct molecular identifier. Instead of being binned into consensus sequences, reads that shared molecular identifiers were thrown out. CDR3 identification, clonotype clustering and error correction used MiTCR with a Q25 quality threshold and the strictest error-elimination algorithm. A nonparametric unseen species model using Euler transformation provided a lower-bound estimate of total TCR beta diversity. TCRdb reanalyzed the raw reads on its own, using fastp at Q25 for trimming and MiXCR for clone calling, and kept in-frame beta chains. Rows with a matching CDR3 protein are joined into one entry that keeps the most common DNA and genes. V and J calls and clone size were set by TCRdb, not the authors. The sample table holds 750,000 to 950,000 distinct CDR3 sequences, of which about 28% were seen once. The ten largest clones capture around 9.6% of the sample.

This same sample was also taken into another study, of T cells of mothers and their children. The other study reports the following: Nine systemically healthy Caucasian individuals served as donors, namely three mothers together with their six children. cDNA synthesis used all of the extracted RNA, with roughly 1.5 ug of RNA in each 15 ul reaction. In the second PCR, the M1S primer introduced both the sample barcodes and 2-4 random nucleotides. Over 9 million TCR beta CDR3 reads were obtained for each mother, and 3 million to 3.5 million reads were obtained for each child. In both related and unrelated pairs, thymic selection shapes the output of TCR recombination in a similar way, with inherited differences having only a minor effect. Normalized repertoire overlap in related mother-child pairs was always slightly higher than in unrelated mother-child pairs, but the difference was never significant. No persistent microchimeric T cell clones were detected, at a sensitivity of approximately 100 clones per million clonotypes. To look for features that set related mother-child pairs apart from unrelated individuals, the researchers ran deep NGS to compare the TCR beta repertoires of mothers and children. Mothers averaged approximately 40 +/- 4 years of age and children averaged 11 +/- 4 years. Libraries were sequenced on Illumina HiSeq 2000 with 100+100 nt paired-end reads after adapter ligation with NEBNext reagents. To avoid cross-contamination, the mother libraries and the child libraries were prepared a month apart and sequenced in separate runs. Between roughly 450,000 and 2,000,000 distinct TCR beta clonotypes were identified per donor. Naive TCR beta clonotypes were estimated from low-frequency clonotypes matched to each donor's FACS-determined naive share, without sorting.

The sample comprised blood. The chain is made from TRBV6-4 and TRBJ2-1; 7 central bases correspond to TRBD2. The TCR sequence derives from a woman in her thirties or forties in good health. The CDR3 region: CASSASPRGGHNEQFF. The nucleotide sequence is given as TGTGCCAGCAGTGCCTCCCCTCGCGGGGGACACAATGAGCAGTTCTTC.